The 3 T cell receptor beta chains reported below all come from one sample, sequenced in a study of OX40 agonist ivuxolimab in advanced cancers. Sequencing used immunoSEQ multiplex PCR; TCRdb keeps in-frame clones, though not all of them. The sample contains about 96,000 clones, about 80% of which appear only once. Sequenced material: CD4+ or CD8+ T cells sorted from blood, taken in a trial of the OX40 agonist ivuxolimab. All receptors come from an adult with an advanced solid tumor such as melanoma, head and neck, liver or kidney cancer.

The rearrangement links TRBV6-4 to TRBJ1-1; D not resolved. Germline lookup yields CDR1 MRHNA and CDR2 SNTAGT. V was trimmed by 5 bases and J by 3 bases, leaving 10 bases between them. This CDR3 is 13 amino acids long. In nucleotides, the CDR3 is TGTGCCAGCAGTATCGAGAGGGACACTGAAGCTTTCTTT. Amino acids: CASSIERDTEAFF.

The chain carries TRBV11-2 and TRBJ2-2; 8 bases match TRBD1. CDR1 and CDR2 (germline): SGHAT, FQNNGV. V shed 5 bases and J 4 bases; nucleotides not matched to a gene: 6. This CDR3 contains 15 residues. This CDR3 is CASSLRGRGTGELFF. The CDR3 DNA sequence: TGTGCCAGCAGCCTCAGGGGGCGCGGCACCGGGGAGCTGTTTTTT.

The chain links TRBV18 to TRBJ1-1, with a possible D match to TRBD1 (5 bases). Between the trimmed V and J ends, which lost 2 bases and 3 bases, there was a span of 10 bases. Germline V gene sequence: CDR1 KGHSH, CDR2 LQKENI. This CDR3 region has 14 residues. The CDR3 region has the DNA TGTGCCAGCTCACCATCACCGGGACACACTGAAGCTTTCTTT. Residues: CASSPSPGHTEAFF.